Listed below are T cell receptor beta chains from one sample, sequenced in a study of cytomegalovirus exposure and HLA in healthy donors. The data were produced by immunoSEQ multiplex PCR, yet TCRdb's version contains in-frame clones alone and is incomplete. The sample contains roughly 250,000 clones, roughly 80% of which appear only once. Sequencing was performed on PBMCs. The receptor set was obtained from a girl under 10 years old in good health and CMV-seronegative. Both conserved end residues are part of each CDR3. The D gene is left open where the match is weak. A clone size is listed for some rows: how often the clone was seen (once, few, many), or a class if it is expanded.

clone size: -; J gene: TRBJ2-6; D gene: TRBD2; V gene: TRBV4-2; CDR3 protein: CASSQDLEREFISGANVLTF; CDR3 DNA: TGTGCCAGCAGCCAAGATCTCGAGCGGGAGTTTATCTCTGGGGCCAACGTCCTGACTTTC
clone size: -; J gene: TRBJ2-1; D gene: -; V gene: TRBV5-4; CDR3 protein: CASSLGASYNEQFF; CDR3 DNA: TGTGCCAGCAGCTTGGGGGCATCCTACAATGAGCAGTTCTTC
clone size: -; J gene: TRBJ2-1; D gene: TRBD1; V gene: TRBV13; CDR3 protein: CASSPQLGQTNEQFF; CDR3 DNA: TGTGCCAGCAGCCCTCAATTGGGACAGACCAATGAGCAGTTCTTC
clone size: -; J gene: TRBJ2-7; D gene: TRBD1; V gene: TRBV5-1; CDR3 protein: CASSLGQGTYF; CDR3 DNA: TGCGCCAGCAGCTTGGGACAGGGAACTTACTTC
clone size: -; J gene: TRBJ1-1; D gene: TRBD1; V gene: TRBV30; CDR3 protein: CAWKSRAGGFTEAFF; CDR3 DNA: TGTGCCTGGAAATCCAGGGCAGGGGGATTCACTGAAGCTTTCTTT
clone size: -; J gene: TRBJ1-5; D gene: TRBD1; V gene: TRBV18; CDR3 protein: CASSQQGAFGNQPQHF; CDR3 DNA: TGTGCCAGCTCACAACAGGGGGCCTTTGGGAATCAGCCCCAGCATTTT
clone size: -; J gene: TRBJ1-1; D gene: -; V gene: TRBV6-5; CDR3 protein: CASSGNTEAFF; CDR3 DNA: TGTGCCAGCAGCGGTAACACTGAAGCTTTCTTT
clone size: -; J gene: TRBJ2-1; D gene: -; V gene: TRBV5-1; CDR3 protein: CASSLGASASYNEQFF; CDR3 DNA: TGCGCCAGCAGCTTGGGGGCTAGCGCCTCCTACAATGAGCAGTTCTTC
clone size: -; J gene: TRBJ1-3; D gene: TRBD1; V gene: TRBV19; CDR3 protein: CASRTLQGSSGNTIYF; CDR3 DNA: TGTGCCAGTAGAACACTACAGGGGTCATCTGGAAACACCATATATTTT
clone size: few; J gene: TRBJ1-1; D gene: -; V gene: TRBV7-9; CDR3 protein: CASSLVGVVNTEAFF; CDR3 DNA: TGTGCCAGCAGCTTAGTCGGTGTGGTGAACACTGAAGCTTTCTTT
clone size: -; J gene: TRBJ1-2; D gene: TRBD1; V gene: TRBV7-9; CDR3 protein: CASSSPSGGGYTF; CDR3 DNA: TGTGCCAGCAGCTCGCCTTCAGGGGGCGGCTACACCTTC
clone size: -; J gene: TRBJ2-7; D gene: TRBD2; V gene: TRBV28; CDR3 protein: CASSRASSGSYEQYF; CDR3 DNA: TGTGCCAGCAGTAGGGCCTCTAGCGGTTCCTACGAGCAGTACTTC
clone size: few; J gene: TRBJ2-1; D gene: TRBD2; V gene: TRBV6-5; CDR3 protein: CASSATSGRGEQFF; CDR3 DNA: TGTGCCAGCAGTGCAACTAGCGGGAGAGGTGAGCAGTTCTTC
clone size: -; J gene: TRBJ2-1; D gene: -; V gene: TRBV2; CDR3 protein: CASSGSEFPLYNEQFF; CDR3 DNA: TGTGCCAGCAGTGGAAGTGAGTTTCCATTATACAATGAGCAGTTCTTC
clone size: -; J gene: TRBJ2-1; D gene: TRBD1; V gene: TRBV19; CDR3 protein: CASGTGVEQFF; CDR3 DNA: TGTGCCAGTGGAACAGGGGTCGAGCAGTTCTTC
clone size: -; J gene: TRBJ1-2; D gene: -; V gene: TRBV18; CDR3 protein: CASSPRQADYYYGYTF; CDR3 DNA: TGTGCCAGCTCACCCCGACAGGCCGATTACTATTATGGCTACACCTTC
clone size: -; J gene: TRBJ2-2; D gene: -; V gene: TRBV27; CDR3 protein: CASSLERITGELFF; CDR3 DNA: TGTGCCAGCAGTCTCGAGCGGATCACCGGGGAGCTGTTTTTT
clone size: -; J gene: TRBJ1-2; D gene: -; V gene: TRBV19; CDR3 protein: CASRKPQGLYGYTF; CDR3 DNA: TGTGCCAGTAGGAAACCCCAGGGCCTCTATGGCTACACCTTC
clone size: -; J gene: TRBJ2-1; D gene: -; V gene: TRBV7-9; CDR3 protein: CASSLSLREQFF; CDR3 DNA: TGTGCCAGCAGCTTATCGCTGCGTGAGCAGTTCTTC
clone size: -; J gene: TRBJ2-3; D gene: TRBD2; V gene: TRBV29-1; CDR3 protein: CSVERIERDSTDTQYF; CDR3 DNA: TGCAGCGTTGAACGGATTGAGCGGGATAGCACAGATACGCAGTATTTT
clone size: few; J gene: TRBJ1-4; D gene: TRBD1; V gene: TRBV7-6; CDR3 protein: CASSHEMDRLNEKLFF; CDR3 DNA: TGTGCCAGCAGCCACGAGATGGACAGGCTTAATGAAAAACTGTTTTTT
clone size: -; J gene: TRBJ2-7; D gene: -; V gene: TRBV6-5; CDR3 protein: CASSYSRNTPYEQYF; CDR3 DNA: TGTGCCAGCAGTTACTCGAGGAATACCCCCTACGAGCAGTACTTC
clone size: -; J gene: TRBJ1-1; D gene: TRBD1; V gene: TRBV5-1; CDR3 protein: CASSRTYGTGNPEAFF; CDR3 DNA: TGCGCCAGCAGCCGCACTTATGGGACAGGGAACCCTGAAGCTTTCTTT
clone size: -; J gene: TRBJ2-2; D gene: -; V gene: TRBV5-6; CDR3 protein: CASSSFLVAGELFF; CDR3 DNA: TGTGCCAGCAGCTCTTTTCTTGTCGCCGGGGAGCTGTTTTTT
clone size: -; J gene: TRBJ1-1; D gene: -; V gene: TRBV5-1; CDR3 protein: CASSLGQDITEAFF; CDR3 DNA: TGCGCCAGCAGCTTGGGTCAGGATATCACTGAAGCTTTCTTT
clone size: -; J gene: TRBJ1-1; D gene: -; V gene: TRBV28; CDR3 protein: CASSLLSVRNTEAFF; CDR3 DNA: TGTGCCAGCAGTTTATTGTCAGTAAGGAACACTGAAGCTTTCTTT
clone size: -; J gene: TRBJ2-2; D gene: -; V gene: TRBV19; CDR3 protein: CASTFSGELFF; CDR3 DNA: TGTGCCAGTACCTTCTCCGGGGAGCTGTTTTTT